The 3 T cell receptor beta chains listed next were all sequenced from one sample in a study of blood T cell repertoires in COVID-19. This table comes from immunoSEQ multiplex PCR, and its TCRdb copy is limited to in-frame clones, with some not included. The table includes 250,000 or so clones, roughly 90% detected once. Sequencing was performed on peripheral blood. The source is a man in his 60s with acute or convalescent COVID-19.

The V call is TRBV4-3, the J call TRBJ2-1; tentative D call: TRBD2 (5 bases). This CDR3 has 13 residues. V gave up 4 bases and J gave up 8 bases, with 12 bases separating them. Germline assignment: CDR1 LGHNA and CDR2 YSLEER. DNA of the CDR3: TGCGCCAGCAGCCCTCCTGCCGGGGATGAGCAGTTCTTC. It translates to CASSPPAGDEQFF.

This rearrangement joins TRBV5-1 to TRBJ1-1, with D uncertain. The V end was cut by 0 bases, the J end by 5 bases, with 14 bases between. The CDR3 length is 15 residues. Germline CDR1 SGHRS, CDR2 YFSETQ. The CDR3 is CASSLAGGRLTEAFF. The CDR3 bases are TGCGCCAGCAGCTTGGCCGGAGGACGGCTTACTGAAGCTTTCTTT.

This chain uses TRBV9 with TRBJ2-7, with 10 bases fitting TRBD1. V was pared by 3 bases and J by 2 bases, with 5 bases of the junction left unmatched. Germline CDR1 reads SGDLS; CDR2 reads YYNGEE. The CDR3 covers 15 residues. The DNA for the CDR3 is TGTGCCAGCAGCGCCCCCGGGACAGGGGCCTACGAGCAGTACTTC. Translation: CASSAPGTGAYEQYF.